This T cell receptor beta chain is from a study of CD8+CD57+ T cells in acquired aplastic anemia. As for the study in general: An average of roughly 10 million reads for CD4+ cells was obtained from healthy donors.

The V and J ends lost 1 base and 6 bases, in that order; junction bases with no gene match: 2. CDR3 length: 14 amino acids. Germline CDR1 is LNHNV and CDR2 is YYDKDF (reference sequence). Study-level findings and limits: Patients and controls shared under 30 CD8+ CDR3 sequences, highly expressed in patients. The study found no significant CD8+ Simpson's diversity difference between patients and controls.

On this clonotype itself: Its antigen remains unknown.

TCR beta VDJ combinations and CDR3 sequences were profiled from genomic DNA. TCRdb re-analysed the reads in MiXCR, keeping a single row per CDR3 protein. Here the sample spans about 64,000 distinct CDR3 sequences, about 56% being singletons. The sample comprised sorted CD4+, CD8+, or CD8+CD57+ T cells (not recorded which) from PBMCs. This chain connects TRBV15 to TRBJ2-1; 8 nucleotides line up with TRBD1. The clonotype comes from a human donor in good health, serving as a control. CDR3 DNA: TGTGCCACCAGCAGAGTGACAGGGGTCAATGAGCAGTTCTTC. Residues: CATSRVTGVNEQFF.